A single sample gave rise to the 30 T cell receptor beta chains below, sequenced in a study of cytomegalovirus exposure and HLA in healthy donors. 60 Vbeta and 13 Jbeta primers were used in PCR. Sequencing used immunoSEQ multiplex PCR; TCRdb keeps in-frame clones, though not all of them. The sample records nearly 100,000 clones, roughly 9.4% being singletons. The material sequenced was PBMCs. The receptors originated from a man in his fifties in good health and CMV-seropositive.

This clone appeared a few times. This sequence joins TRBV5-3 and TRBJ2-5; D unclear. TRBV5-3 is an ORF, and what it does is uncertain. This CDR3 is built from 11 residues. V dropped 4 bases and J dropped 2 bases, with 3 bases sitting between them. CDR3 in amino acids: CARSPQETQYF. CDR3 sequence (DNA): TGTGCCAGAAGCCCTCAAGAGACCCAGTACTTC.

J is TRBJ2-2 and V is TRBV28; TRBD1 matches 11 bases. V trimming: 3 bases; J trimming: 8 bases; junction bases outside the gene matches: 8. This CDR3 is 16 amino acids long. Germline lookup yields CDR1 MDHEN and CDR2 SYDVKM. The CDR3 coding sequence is TGTGCCAGCAGTTTCTGGACAGGGGGCGCAGGAGGGGAGCTGTTTTTT. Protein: CASSFWTGGAGGELFF. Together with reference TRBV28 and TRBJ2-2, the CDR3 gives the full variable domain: DVKVTQSSRYLVKRTGEKVFLECVQDMDHENMFWYRQDPGLGLRLIYFSYDVKMKEKGDIPEGYSVSREKKERFSLILESASTNQTSMYLCASSFWTGGAGGELFFGEGSRLTVL.

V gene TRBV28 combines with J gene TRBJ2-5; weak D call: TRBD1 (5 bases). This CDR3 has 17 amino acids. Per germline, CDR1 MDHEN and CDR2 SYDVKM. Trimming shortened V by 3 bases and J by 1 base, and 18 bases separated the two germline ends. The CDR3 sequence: CASSFGVTAALQETQYF. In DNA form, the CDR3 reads TGTGCCAGCAGTTTTGGGGTGACAGCCGCGCTCCAAGAGACCCAGTACTTC. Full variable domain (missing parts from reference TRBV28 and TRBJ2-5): DVKVTQSSRYLVKRTGEKVFLECVQDMDHENMFWYRQDPGLGLRLIYFSYDVKMKEKGDIPEGYSVSREKKERFSLILESASTNQTSMYLCASSFGVTAALQETQYFGPGTRLLVL.

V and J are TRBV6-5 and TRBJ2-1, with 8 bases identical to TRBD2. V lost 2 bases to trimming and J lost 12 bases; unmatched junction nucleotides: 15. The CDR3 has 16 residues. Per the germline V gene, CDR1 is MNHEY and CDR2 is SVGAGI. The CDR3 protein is CASSYRVAGPNSAQFF. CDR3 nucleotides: TGTGCCAGCAGTTACCGGGTAGCGGGGCCCAATTCGGCGCAGTTCTTC.

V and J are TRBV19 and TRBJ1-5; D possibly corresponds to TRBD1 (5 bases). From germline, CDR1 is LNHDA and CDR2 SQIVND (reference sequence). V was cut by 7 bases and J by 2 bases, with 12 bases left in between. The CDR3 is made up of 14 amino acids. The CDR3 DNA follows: TGTGCCAGTAAGGGGTTTTACGGCAATCAGCCCCAGCATTTT. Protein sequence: CASKGFYGNQPQHF.

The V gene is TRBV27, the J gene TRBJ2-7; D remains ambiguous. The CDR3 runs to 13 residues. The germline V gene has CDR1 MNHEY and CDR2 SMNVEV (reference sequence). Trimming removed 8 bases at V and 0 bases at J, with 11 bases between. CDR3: CASREESSYEQYF. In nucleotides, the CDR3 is TGTGCCAGCCGAGAGGAGAGCTCCTACGAGCAGTACTTC.

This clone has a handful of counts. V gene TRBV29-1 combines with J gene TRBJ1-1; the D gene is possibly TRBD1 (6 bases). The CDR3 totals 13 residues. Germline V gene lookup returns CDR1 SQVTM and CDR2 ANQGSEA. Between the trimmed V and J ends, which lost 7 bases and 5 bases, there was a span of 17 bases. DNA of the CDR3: TGCAGCGCCGGGCAGGGGTGGTCGACTGAAGCTTTCTTT. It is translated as CSAGQGWSTEAFF.

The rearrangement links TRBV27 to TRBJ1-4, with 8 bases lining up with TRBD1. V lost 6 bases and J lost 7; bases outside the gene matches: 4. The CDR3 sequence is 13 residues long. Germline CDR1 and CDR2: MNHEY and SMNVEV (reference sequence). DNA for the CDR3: TGTGCCAGCAGCCAGGGGGCGTTTGAAAAACTGTTTTTT. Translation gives CASSQGAFEKLFF.

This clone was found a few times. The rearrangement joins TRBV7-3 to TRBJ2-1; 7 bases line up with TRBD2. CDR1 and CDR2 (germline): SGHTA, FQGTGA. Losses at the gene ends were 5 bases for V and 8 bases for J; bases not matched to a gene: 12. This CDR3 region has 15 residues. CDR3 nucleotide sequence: TGTGCCAGCAGCCCCGTGGGGCGGGAGTATGATGAGCAGTTCTTC. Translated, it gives CASSPVGREYDEQFF. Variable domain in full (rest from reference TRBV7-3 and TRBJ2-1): GAGVSQTPSNKVTEKGKYVELRCDPISGHTALYWYRQSLGQGPEFLIYFQGTGAADDSGLPNDRFFAVRPEGSVSTLKIQRTERGDSAVYLCASSPVGREYDEQFFGPGTRLTVL.

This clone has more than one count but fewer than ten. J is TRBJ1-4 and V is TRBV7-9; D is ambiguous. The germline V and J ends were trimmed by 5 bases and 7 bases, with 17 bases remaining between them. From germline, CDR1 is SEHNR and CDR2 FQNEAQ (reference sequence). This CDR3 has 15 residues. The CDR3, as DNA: TGTGCCAGCAGCCTATCCCGAGGCTTCGGTGAAAAACTGTTTTTT. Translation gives CASSLSRGFGEKLFF.

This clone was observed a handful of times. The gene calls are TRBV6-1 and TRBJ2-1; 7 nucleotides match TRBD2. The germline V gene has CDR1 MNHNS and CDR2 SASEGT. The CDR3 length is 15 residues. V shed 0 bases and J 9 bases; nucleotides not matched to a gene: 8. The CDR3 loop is CASSEAAGGWGEQFF. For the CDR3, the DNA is TGTGCCAGCAGTGAAGCGGCCGGGGGGTGGGGTGAGCAGTTCTTC.

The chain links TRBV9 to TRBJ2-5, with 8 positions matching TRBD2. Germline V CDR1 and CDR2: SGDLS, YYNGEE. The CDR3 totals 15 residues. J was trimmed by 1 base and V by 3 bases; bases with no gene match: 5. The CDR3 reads CASSATGTSQETQYF. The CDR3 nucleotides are TGTGCCAGCAGCGCCACCGGGACTAGCCAAGAGACCCAGTACTTC.

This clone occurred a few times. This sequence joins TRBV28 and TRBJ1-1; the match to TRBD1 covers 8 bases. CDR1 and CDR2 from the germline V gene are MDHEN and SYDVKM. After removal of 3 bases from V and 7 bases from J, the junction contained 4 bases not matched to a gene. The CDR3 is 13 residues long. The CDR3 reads CASSLWTGLEAFF. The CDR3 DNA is TGTGCCAGCAGTTTGTGGACAGGGCTTGAAGCTTTCTTT.

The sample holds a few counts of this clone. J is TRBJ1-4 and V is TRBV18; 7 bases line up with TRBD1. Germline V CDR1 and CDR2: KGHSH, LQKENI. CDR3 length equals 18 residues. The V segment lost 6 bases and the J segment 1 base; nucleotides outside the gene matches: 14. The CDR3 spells CASSLGTVSIGTNEKLFF. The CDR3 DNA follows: TGTGCCAGCTCCCTAGGGACAGTCTCCATCGGAACTAATGAAAAACTGTTTTTT.

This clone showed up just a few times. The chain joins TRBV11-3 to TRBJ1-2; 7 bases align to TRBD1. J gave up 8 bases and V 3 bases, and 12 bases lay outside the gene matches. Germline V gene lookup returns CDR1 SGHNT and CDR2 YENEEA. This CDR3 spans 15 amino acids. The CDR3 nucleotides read TGTGCCAGCAGCTTGAACACAGGGGTAGTAGAAGGCTACACCTTC. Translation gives CASSLNTGVVEGYTF.

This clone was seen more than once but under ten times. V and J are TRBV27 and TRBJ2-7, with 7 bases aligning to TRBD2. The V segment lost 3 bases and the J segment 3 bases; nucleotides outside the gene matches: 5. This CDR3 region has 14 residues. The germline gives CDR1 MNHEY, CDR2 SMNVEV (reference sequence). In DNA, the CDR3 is TGTGCCAGCAGTTTTGCGGGAGAATACTACGAGCAGTACTTC. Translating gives CASSFAGEYYEQYF.

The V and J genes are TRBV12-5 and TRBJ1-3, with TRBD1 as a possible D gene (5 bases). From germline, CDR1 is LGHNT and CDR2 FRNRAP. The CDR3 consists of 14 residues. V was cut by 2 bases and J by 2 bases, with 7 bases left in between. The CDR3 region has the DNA TGTGCTAGTGGTTTGTGGGGGGCTGGAAACACCATATATTTT. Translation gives CASGLWGAGNTIYF.

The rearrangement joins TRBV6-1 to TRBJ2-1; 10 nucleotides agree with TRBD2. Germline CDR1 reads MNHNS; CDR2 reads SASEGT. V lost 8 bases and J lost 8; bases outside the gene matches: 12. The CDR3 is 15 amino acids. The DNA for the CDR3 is TGTGCCAGCCATTTAAGCGGGAGGGCCAACTATGAGCAGTTCTTC. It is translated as CASHLSGRANYEQFF.

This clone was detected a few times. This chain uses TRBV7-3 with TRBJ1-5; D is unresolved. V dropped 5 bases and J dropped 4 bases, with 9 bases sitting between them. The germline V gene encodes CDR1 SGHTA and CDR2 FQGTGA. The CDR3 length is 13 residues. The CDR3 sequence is CASSVDKNQPQHF. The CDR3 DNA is TGTGCCAGCAGCGTTGACAAAAATCAGCCCCAGCATTTT.

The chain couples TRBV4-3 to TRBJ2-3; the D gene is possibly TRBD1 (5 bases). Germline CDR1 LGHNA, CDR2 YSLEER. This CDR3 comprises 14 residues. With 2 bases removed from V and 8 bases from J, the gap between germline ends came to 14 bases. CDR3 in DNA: TGCGCCAGCAGCCAACAAGCCCTTAGGGGTACGCAGTATTTT. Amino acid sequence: CASSQQALRGTQYF.

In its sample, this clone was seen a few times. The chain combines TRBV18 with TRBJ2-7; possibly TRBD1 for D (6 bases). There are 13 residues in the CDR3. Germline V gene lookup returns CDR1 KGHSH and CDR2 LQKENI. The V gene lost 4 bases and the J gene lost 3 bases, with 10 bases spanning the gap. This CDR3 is CASSLSGDYEQYF. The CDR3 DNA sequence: TGTGCCAGCTCACTGTCAGGGGACTACGAGCAGTACTTC. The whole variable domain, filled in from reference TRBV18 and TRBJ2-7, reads NAGVMQNPRHLVRRRGQEARLRCSPMKGHSHVYWYRQLPEEGLKFMVYLQKENIIDESGMPKERFSAEFPKEGPSILRIQQVVRGDSAAYFCASSLSGDYEQYFGPGTRLTVT.

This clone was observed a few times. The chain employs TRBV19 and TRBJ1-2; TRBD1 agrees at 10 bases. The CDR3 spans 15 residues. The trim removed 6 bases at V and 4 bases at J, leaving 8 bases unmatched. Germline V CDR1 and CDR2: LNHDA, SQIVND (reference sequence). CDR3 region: CASSWGQGLSYGYTF. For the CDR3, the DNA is TGTGCCAGTAGCTGGGGACAGGGGTTATCCTATGGCTACACCTTC.

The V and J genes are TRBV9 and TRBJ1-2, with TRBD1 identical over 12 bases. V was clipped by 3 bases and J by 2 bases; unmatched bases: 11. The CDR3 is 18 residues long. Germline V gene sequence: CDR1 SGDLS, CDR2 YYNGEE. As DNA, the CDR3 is TGTGCCAGCAGCGCTCGCATTCCGGGACAGGGGGCCAACTATGGCTACACCTTC. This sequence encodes CASSARIPGQGANYGYTF. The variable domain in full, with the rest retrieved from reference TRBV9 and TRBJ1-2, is DSGVTQTPKHLITATGQRVTLRCSPRSGDLSVYWYQQSLDQGLQFLIQYYNGEERAKGNILERFSAQQFPDLHSELNLSSLELGDSALYFCASSARIPGQGANYGYTFGSGTRLTVV.

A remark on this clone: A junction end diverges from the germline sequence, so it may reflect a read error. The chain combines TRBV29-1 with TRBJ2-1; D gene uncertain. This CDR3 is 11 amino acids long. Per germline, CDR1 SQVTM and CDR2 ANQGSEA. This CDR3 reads CSVEGYSEQFF. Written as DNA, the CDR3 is TGCAGCGTTGAAGGGTACAGTGAGCAGTTCTTC.

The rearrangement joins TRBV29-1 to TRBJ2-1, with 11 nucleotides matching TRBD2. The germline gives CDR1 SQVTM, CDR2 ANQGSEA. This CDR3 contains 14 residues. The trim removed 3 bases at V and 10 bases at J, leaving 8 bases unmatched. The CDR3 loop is CSVEGLAGGGEQFF. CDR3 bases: TGCAGCGTTGAGGGGCTAGCGGGAGGCGGGGAGCAGTTCTTC.

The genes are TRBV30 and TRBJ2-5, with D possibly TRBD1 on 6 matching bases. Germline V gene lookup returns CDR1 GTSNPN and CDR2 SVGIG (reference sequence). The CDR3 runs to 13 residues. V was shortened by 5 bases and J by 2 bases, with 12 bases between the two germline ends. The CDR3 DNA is TGTGCCTGGTGGGGACACCTACAAGAGACCCAGTACTTC. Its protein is CAWWGHLQETQYF.

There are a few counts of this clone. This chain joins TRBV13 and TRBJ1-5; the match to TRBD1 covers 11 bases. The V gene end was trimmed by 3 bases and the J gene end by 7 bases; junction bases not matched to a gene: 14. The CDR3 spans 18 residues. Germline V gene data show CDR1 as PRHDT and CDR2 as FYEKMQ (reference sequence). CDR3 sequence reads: CASSLESDRGQGNQPQHF. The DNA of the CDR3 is TGTGCCAGCAGCTTGGAGTCGGACAGGGGGCAAGGGAACCAGCCCCAGCATTTT.

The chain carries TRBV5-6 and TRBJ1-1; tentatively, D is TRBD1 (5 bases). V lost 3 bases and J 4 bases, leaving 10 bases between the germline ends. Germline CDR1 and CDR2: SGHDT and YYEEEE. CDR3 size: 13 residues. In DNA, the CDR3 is TGTGCCAGCAGCTCAGGGAGGGCCACTGAAGCTTTCTTT. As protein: CASSSGRATEAFF.

CDR3 in DNA: TGCGCCAGCAGTCATGTTAAGGACAGGGGGCTTCATAGCAATCAGCCCCAGCATTTT. Protein product: CASSHVKDRGLHSNQPQHF. This chain uses TRBV23-1 with TRBJ1-5, with 11 bases identical to TRBD1. TRBV23-1 is given ORF status, its function remaining uncertain. This CDR3 comprises 19 residues. The V gene end was trimmed by 3 bases and the J gene end by 0 bases; junction bases not matched to a gene: 10.

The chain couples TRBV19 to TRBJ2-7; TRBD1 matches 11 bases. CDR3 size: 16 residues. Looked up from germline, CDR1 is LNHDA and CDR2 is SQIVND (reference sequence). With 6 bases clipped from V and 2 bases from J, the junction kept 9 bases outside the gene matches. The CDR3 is CASSRGPGQGAYEQYF. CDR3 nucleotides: TGTGCCAGTAGCCGTGGTCCGGGACAGGGGGCCTACGAGCAGTACTTC.